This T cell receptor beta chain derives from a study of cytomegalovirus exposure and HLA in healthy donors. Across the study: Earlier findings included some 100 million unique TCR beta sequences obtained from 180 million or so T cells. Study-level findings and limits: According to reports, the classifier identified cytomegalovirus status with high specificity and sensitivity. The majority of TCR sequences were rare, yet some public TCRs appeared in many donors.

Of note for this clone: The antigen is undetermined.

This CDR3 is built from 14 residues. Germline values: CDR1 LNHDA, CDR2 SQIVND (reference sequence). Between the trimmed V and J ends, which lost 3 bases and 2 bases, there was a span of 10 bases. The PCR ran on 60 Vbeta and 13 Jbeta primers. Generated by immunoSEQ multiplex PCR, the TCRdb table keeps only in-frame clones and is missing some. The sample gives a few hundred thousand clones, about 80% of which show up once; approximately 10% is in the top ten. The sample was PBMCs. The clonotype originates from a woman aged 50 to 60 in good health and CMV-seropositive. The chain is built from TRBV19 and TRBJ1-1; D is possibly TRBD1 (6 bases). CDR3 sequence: CASSIIQGNTEAFF. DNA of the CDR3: TGTGCCAGTAGTATTATACAGGGAAACACTGAAGCTTTCTTT.